Below are 21 T cell receptor beta chains sequenced from a single sample in a study of blood T cell repertoires in COVID-19. Libraries were prepared by immunoSEQ multiplex PCR; TCRdb keeps only in-frame clonotypes and omits some of them. The sample consists of more than 200,000 clones, approximately 83% of them appearing once. The sample comprised peripheral blood. The receptors here all came from a woman aged 40 to 50 with active or convalescent COVID-19.

This chain connects TRBV28 to TRBJ2-7; TRBD1 matches 7 bases. Trimming removed 3 bases from V and 4 bases from J; junction bases left unmatched: 9. The CDR3 covers 15 residues. Germline V CDR1 and CDR2: MDHEN, SYDVKM. This CDR3 reads CASSFPRDSTYEQYF. The CDR3 nucleotides are TGTGCCAGCAGTTTTCCGAGGGACAGTACTTACGAGCAGTACTTC.

This clone was seen just once. The chain links TRBV28 to TRBJ1-2, with 11 bases aligning to TRBD1. Trimming removed 0 bases from V and 6 bases from J; junction bases left unmatched: 6. CDR3 length: 16 residues. Germline V lookup: CDR1 MDHEN, CDR2 SYDVKM. The CDR3: CASSLWAGTGGDGYTF. DNA of the CDR3: TGTGCCAGCAGTTTATGGGCCGGGACAGGGGGTGATGGCTACACCTTC.

In DNA, the CDR3 is TGTGCCAGCAGCCAGCCGGGACTAGCGGTTCAAGAGACCCAGTACTTC. Amino acid sequence: CASSQPGLAVQETQYF. The V and J genes are TRBV4-2 and TRBJ2-5; 11 positions agree with TRBD2. The J segment lost 2 bases and the V segment lost 3 bases, leaving 5 bases of the junction unmatched. There are 16 residues in the CDR3. CDR1 is LGHNA and CDR2 is YNFKEQ in the germline V gene.

The chain combines TRBV7-3 with TRBJ2-1, with 8 nucleotides matching TRBD2. Unmatched junction bases numbered 6, after V lost 4 bases and J lost 4 bases. CDR3 length: 15 residues. Germline assignment: CDR1 SGHTA and CDR2 FQGTGA. The CDR3: CASSSRGGGYNEQFF. The CDR3 DNA is TGTGCCAGCAGCTCCCGGGGCGGGGGGTACAATGAGCAGTTCTTC.

The CDR3 is CASSQGLANTGELFF. The DNA of the CDR3 is TGCGCCAGCAGCCAGGGACTAGCGAACACCGGGGAGCTGTTTTTT. The chain recombines TRBV5-1 with TRBJ2-2, with 8 bases fitting TRBD2. CDR3 length: 15 amino acids. V lost 4 bases and J lost 0; bases outside the gene matches: 2. In germline, CDR1 is SGHRS, CDR2 YFSETQ.

The chain recombines TRBV9 with TRBJ2-6; TRBD1 matches 9 bases. The CDR3 is 19 amino acids. The trim removed 4 bases at V and 1 base at J, leaving 12 bases unmatched. CDR1 and CDR2 from the germline V gene are SGDLS and YYNGEE. CDR3 loop: CASSLRTGATVSGANVLTF. CDR3 coding DNA: TGTGCCAGCAGCCTTCGGACAGGGGCCACAGTTTCTGGGGCCAACGTCCTGACTTTC. Combining the CDR3 with reference TRBV9 and TRBJ2-6 gives the whole variable domain DSGVTQTPKHLITATGQRVTLRCSPRSGDLSVYWYQQSLDQGLQFLIQYYNGEERAKGNILERFSAQQFPDLHSELNLSSLELGDSALYFCASSLRTGATVSGANVLTFGAGSRLTVL.

CDR3 in amino acids: CASSHSLLAGELFF. CDR3 in DNA: TGTGCCAGCAGCCACTCGTTATTGGCCGGGGAGCTGTTTTTT. V usage is TRBV11-3 and J usage is TRBJ2-2; no reliable D call. The CDR3 sequence is 14 residues long. V was cut by 5 bases and J by 6 bases, with 13 bases left in between. Germline values: CDR1 SGHNT, CDR2 YENEEA.

A few counts support this clone. The chain has TRBV14 and TRBJ1-1, with 10 bases matching TRBD1. The CDR3 length is 15 residues. The V segment lost 1 base and the J segment 4 bases; nucleotides outside the gene matches: 3. The germline V gene encodes CDR1 SGHDN and CDR2 FVKESK. The DNA for the CDR3 is TGTGCCAGCAGCCAAGTTTGGACAGGGGGCACTGAAGCTTTCTTT. The encoded protein is CASSQVWTGGTEAFF.

The genes are TRBV15 and TRBJ1-1; no reliable D call. In germline, CDR1 is LNHNV, CDR2 YYDKDF (reference sequence). The CDR3 sequence is 14 residues long. The V and J ends lost 1 base and 7 bases respectively, with 13 bases between them. In DNA form, the CDR3 reads TGTGCCACCAGCAGAGGAGCGGGTACAGATGAAGCTTTCTTT. Translated, it gives CATSRGAGTDEAFF.

This chain links TRBV7-9 with TRBJ1-1; D may be TRBD1 (6 bases). V lost 5 bases to trimming and J lost 1 base, with 17 bases between them. CDR3 length: 16 amino acids. Germline V CDR1 and CDR2: SEHNR, FQNEAQ (reference sequence). The CDR3 coding sequence is TGTGCCAGCAGCCCCGGGGGGGGGACACGGAACACTGAAGCTTTCTTT. Translating it yields CASSPGGGTRNTEAFF. Looking up the rest from reference TRBV7-9 and TRBJ1-1 gives the full variable domain: DTGVSQNPRHKITKRGQNVTFRCDPISEHNRLYWYRQTLGQGPEFLTYFQNEAQLEKSRLLSDRFSAERPKGSFSTLEIQRTEQGDSAMYLCASSPGGGTRNTEAFFGQGTRLTVV.

The chain employs TRBV5-4 and TRBJ2-5, with TRBD1 as a possible D gene (6 bases). The CDR3 sequence is 15 residues long. In germline, CDR1 is SGHNT, CDR2 YYREEE (reference sequence). With 2 bases removed from V and 3 bases from J, the gap between germline ends came to 14 bases. The CDR3 protein is CASSFQGLREETQYF. CDR3 nucleotide sequence: TGTGCCAGCAGCTTCCAGGGGCTTCGGGAAGAGACCCAGTACTTC.

The chain employs TRBV9 and TRBJ2-1, with TRBD2 matching over 14 bases. In germline, CDR1 is SGDLS, CDR2 YYNGEE. After removal of 3 bases from V and 6 bases from J, the junction contained 2 bases not matched to a gene. This CDR3 spans 15 amino acids. CDR3 protein: CASSAGLAGGNEQFF. Here the CDR3 DNA reads TGTGCCAGCAGCGCCGGACTAGCGGGGGGCAATGAGCAGTTCTTC.

The chain couples TRBV27 to TRBJ2-3, with TRBD1 matching 7 bases. Germline V gene sequence: CDR1 MNHEY, CDR2 SMNVEV (reference sequence). V dropped 6 bases and J dropped 9; count of bases not matched to a gene: 3. CDR3 size: 11 residues. CDR3: CASSWTGTQYF. As DNA, the CDR3 is TGTGCCAGCAGCTGGACAGGAACGCAGTATTTT.

The gene calls are TRBV10-1 and TRBJ1-4; no definite D call. In germline, CDR1 is WNHNN, CDR2 SYGVQD (reference sequence). This CDR3 is 15 amino acids long. The V gene lost 1 base and the J gene lost 4 bases, with 10 bases spanning the gap. The CDR3 DNA reads as TGCGCCAGCAGTGAGTTGATAGGGAGTAATGAAAAACTGTTTTTT. Its translation: CASSELIGSNEKLFF.

The chain is built from TRBV30 and TRBJ2-5; 9 bases are shared with TRBD2. The germline CDR1 and CDR2 sequences are GTSNPN and SVGIG (reference sequence). The V and J ends lost 2 bases and 5 bases, in that order; junction bases with no gene match: 0. The CDR3 loop spans 12 amino acids. In DNA form, the CDR3 reads TGTGCCTGGAGTACTAGCGGGGAGACCCAGTACTTC. Its translation: CAWSTSGETQYF.

V gene TRBV27 combines with J gene TRBJ1-1; 9 bases align to TRBD1. CDR3 length equals 16 residues. V dropped 5 bases and J dropped 0; count of bases not matched to a gene: 7. CDR1 is MNHEY and CDR2 is SMNVEV in the germline V gene (reference sequence). The CDR3 reads CASSPGQGEMNTEAFF. In DNA, the CDR3 is TGTGCCAGCAGTCCGGGACAGGGCGAAATGAACACTGAAGCTTTCTTT.

V is TRBV18 and J is TRBJ2-2, with 12 positions matching TRBD1. Germline loops: CDR1 KGHSH, CDR2 LQKENI. V lost 0 bases, J lost 5 bases, and 1 base stayed unmatched. This CDR3 spans 16 amino acids. CDR3 sequence reads: CASSPPGQGATGELFF. The CDR3 DNA reads TGTGCCAGCTCACCACCGGGACAGGGGGCAACCGGGGAGCTGTTTTTT.

The chain employs TRBV29-1 and TRBJ2-1; 13 nucleotides agree with TRBD2. Germline CDR1 is SQVTM and CDR2 is ANQGSEA. Trimming at V came to 7 bases and at J to 4 bases, leaving 4 bases not matched to a gene. There are 14 residues in the CDR3. The CDR3: CSAPGLAGYNEQFF. The CDR3 nucleotides are TGCAGCGCACCGGGACTAGCGGGGTACAATGAGCAGTTCTTC.

The chain uses TRBV3-1 (or the pseudogene TRBV3-2) and TRBJ2-2; D not resolved. CDR3 length: 13 residues. Deletions cut 4 bases from V and 7 bases from J, with 10 bases between. CDR1 is LGHDT and CDR2 is YNNKEL in the germline V gene (reference sequence). The chain's CDR3 is CASSLSRGGELFF. CDR3 DNA sequence: TGTGCCAGCAGCCTTAGCCGTGGCGGGGAGCTGTTTTTT.

This chain connects TRBV30 to TRBJ1-5, with a weak D call TRBD1 (6 bases). Germline V gene sequence: CDR1 GTSNPN, CDR2 SVGIG (reference sequence). V shed 5 bases and J shed 4 bases, with 12 bases lying between them. The CDR3 runs to 13 residues. CDR3 sequence: CAWARGGNQPQHF. In DNA, the CDR3 is TGTGCCTGGGCCAGAGGGGGAAATCAGCCCCAGCATTTT.

The J gene is TRBJ2-7, the V gene TRBV4-1; 10 nucleotides match TRBD2. The CDR3 spans 18 residues. Germline V lookup: CDR1 MGHRA, CDR2 YSYEKL. V was pared by 1 base and J by 6 bases, with 15 bases of the junction left unmatched. This CDR3 reads CASSQVRLAGDPEFEQYF. The CDR3 DNA reads TGCGCCAGCAGCCAAGTCCGTCTAGCGGGAGACCCTGAGTTCGAGCAGTACTTC.